This T cell receptor beta chain was retrieved from a study of T cells of healthy individuals. Using its own MiXCR run on the 5' RACE reads, TCRdb lists one record per CDR3 protein. Here the sample spans about 100,000 distinct CDR3 sequences, 17% being singletons. This CDR3 region has 12 residues. Deletions cut 0 bases from V and 3 bases from J, with 5 bases between. Germline CDR1 reads DFQATT; CDR2 reads SNEGSKA (reference sequence). The chain has TRBV20-1 and TRBJ1-1; D is uncertain. This sequence was found in a human donor in good health. CDR3 sequence reads: CSAREGYTEAFF. CDR3 coding DNA: TGCAGTGCTAGAGAGGGGTACACTGAAGCTTTCTTT.